Each of the 7 T cell receptor beta chains below was sequenced from the same sample in a study of immune characteristics of hereditary and idiopathic chronic pancreatitis. Patients having total pancreatectomy with islet autotransplantation provided the chronic pancreatitis pancreas tissue. TCRdb's table, derived via immunoSEQ multiplex PCR, lists solely in-frame clones and lacks some. The profile shows some 2,000 clones, over 70% of them singletons. Sequencing was carried out using pancreas tissue with idiopathic chronic pancreatitis. These receptors came from a human donor with chronic pancreatitis.

Note on this clone: This CDR3 is also generated by other DNA sequences in the sample. The chain is built from TRBV5-6 and TRBJ2-3, with 11 bases that match TRBD2. V trimming: 4 bases; J trimming: 5 bases; junction bases outside the gene matches: 9. The CDR3 loop spans 16 amino acids. Germline assignment: CDR1 SGHDT and CDR2 YYEEEE. The CDR3 DNA follows: TGTGCCAGCAGCGGGGTAGCGGGGGGGGGAGTAGATACGCAGTATTTT. Translating it yields CASSGVAGGGVDTQYF.

In DNA form, the CDR3 reads TGCAGTGCAAGGACAACCTACGAGCAGTACTTC. This gives the protein CSARTTYEQYF. V and J are TRBV20-1 and TRBJ2-7; TRBD1 is a possible D gene (5 bases). The CDR3 spans 11 residues. Germline V gene lookup returns CDR1 DFQATT and CDR2 SNEGSKA (reference sequence). Trimming left V 6 bases short and J 2 bases short, with 8 bases between.

This clone has just a few counts. The J gene is TRBJ1-5, the V gene TRBV4-3; maybe TRBD1 (5 bases). This CDR3 region has 13 residues. CDR1 is LGHNA, CDR2 YSLEER, per germline. V shed 3 bases and J shed 5 bases, with 8 bases lying between them. The CDR3 DNA is TGCGCCAGCAGCCAGGACAATTATCAGCCCCAGCATTTT. This gives the protein CASSQDNYQPQHF.

The rearrangement uses TRBV7-8 and TRBJ2-2, with 9 bases fitting TRBD2. V shed 5 bases, J shed 2 bases, and the junction held 15 bases outside the gene matches. Per the germline V gene, CDR1 is SGHVS and CDR2 is FQNEAQ. CDR3 size: 19 residues. The DNA of the CDR3 is TGTGCCAGCAGCCTAGGGCTTTTAGGAGCGGGGGGTAACACCGGGGAGCTGTTTTTT. Translation: CASSLGLLGAGGNTGELFF.

This chain uses TRBV2 with TRBJ2-3, with D unresolved. The CDR3 runs 15 residues. The germline V and J ends were trimmed by 10 bases and 0 bases, with 17 bases remaining between them. Germline V lookup: CDR1 SNHLY, CDR2 FYNNEI. The CDR3 nucleotides read TGTGCCACCTGTAGGGCGGAGACTAGCACAGATACGCAGTATTTT. It translates to CATCRAETSTDTQYF.

This chain uses TRBV7-3 with TRBJ2-3; 11 bases align to TRBD2. Germline CDR1 and CDR2: SGHTA and FQGTGA. V shed 0 bases, J shed 5 bases, and the junction held 7 bases outside the gene matches. The CDR3 spans 17 residues. The CDR3 loop is CASSLTSGRAGGDTQYF. The DNA of the CDR3 is TGTGCCAGCAGCTTAACTAGCGGGAGGGCCGGAGGAGATACGCAGTATTTT. The complete variable domain, with remaining parts taken from reference TRBV7-3 and TRBJ2-3, reads GAGVSQTPSNKVTEKGKYVELRCDPISGHTALYWYRQSLGQGPEFLIYFQGTGAADDSGLPNDRFFAVRPEGSVSTLKIQRTERGDSAVYLCASSLTSGRAGGDTQYFGPGTRLTVL.

The rearrangement links TRBV27 to TRBJ2-3; 7 bases match TRBD1. V lost 1 base and J lost 2; bases outside the gene matches: 6. Germline assignment: CDR1 MNHEY and CDR2 SMNVEV (reference sequence). This CDR3 spans 16 amino acids. The CDR3 nucleotides read TGTGCCAGCAGTTTATTACAGGGGCCTTCCACAGATACGCAGTATTTT. This codes for CASSLLQGPSTDTQYF.